The text below deals with one T cell receptor beta chain. Its antigen is still unknown. Within one base of it there is no much larger clone, and no base qualities were kept. The treatment or condition label corresponds to: live attenuated yellow fever vaccine strain. At each blood-draw timepoint, two biological replicates of bulk PBMCs were collected. PBMCs were isolated from peripheral blood using a standard Ficoll-Paque protocol. RNA was extracted with TriZol from bulk PBMCs, CD4 and CD8 fractions, and dextramer-positive and dextramer-negative fractions. The sample is drawn from a study of T cells after yellow fever vaccination (dated by TCRdb to about 2019). General notes on the study: The SMART-Seq v4 Ultra Low Input RNA kit was used to prepare libraries from fractions with low cell numbers. To follow T-cell clones before and after both primary and booster YFV17D yellow fever vaccination, bulk TCR alpha and beta repertoires underwent longitudinal sequencing. The cohort comprised two healthy male donors, one aged 18 to 30 and one aged 30 to 40 years. Blood was collected at multiple timepoints before and after primary and secondary immunization, and bulk PBMC replicates and cell subsets were isolated.

TCR cDNA was synthesized by 5'RACE template switching, through which a universal primer site and unique molecular identifiers were introduced. cDNA synthesis was primed from both the TCR alpha and TCR beta constant segments. Two PCR steps were used to amplify libraries, with sample barcodes and sequencing adapters being added in the second step. Sequencing of libraries was done on Illumina HiSeq 2500 (2x100 bp) or NovaSeq (2x150 bp). The authors processed their data as follows. MIGEC was used to demultiplex reads and collapse the reads into UMI consensus sequences, and MiXCR was used for V(D)J alignment. Vaccine-responding clonotypes were identified with edgeR using replicate PBMC samples, with FDR below 0.01 and a log2 fold change above 5 up to day 15 being required. CD4 or CD8 identity was assigned to each bulk clonotype according to whether the clonotype was present at higher abundance in the sequenced CD4 repertoire or the sequenced CD8 repertoire. The raw public data were reprocessed by TCRdb itself: fastp quality trimming at Q25, MiXCR clonotype calling, in-frame beta chains only. Rows merge per CDR3 protein into single entries with the most common DNA and genes. The V and J calls, along with clone size, are taken from TCRdb and not from the paper's own processing. The sample table lists some 560,000 distinct CDR3 sequences, approximately 16% of them with a count of one. The top ten hold 17% of the sample.

Relative to germline, V is 3 bases shorter and J is 1 base shorter, with 13 bases between their ends. The CDR3 contains 16 residues, cysteine and phenylalanine counted. The entry retains the CDR3 DNA only, 48 bases that are in frame from base 1. The germline V gene sets CDR1 to KGHSH and CDR2 to LQKENI. The paper as a whole reports these results and caveats: A small share of clonotypes was detected in both CD4 and CD8 compartments, with the overlap likely arising from convergent recombination. Because abundant contaminating clonotypes from the bulk population could be contained in FACS-sorted repertoires, computational filtering was required. Because only a couple of donors were included in the study, the extent to which the findings can be generalized is limited. Compared with the primary T-cell response, the secondary T-cell response was weaker but faster, peaking on day 5 rather than day 15. Most clones expanded after primary vaccination were re-detected after the booster (just under 97% of CD4 and approximately 89% of CD8), suggesting broad memory maintenance.

The sample was PBMCs, taken 4 to 6 days after the first yellow fever vaccination. The chain was built from TRBV18 and TRBJ2-1; D gene: possibly TRBD1, on 6 matching bases. This receptor was identified in a man aged 18 to 30 who received the YFV17D yellow fever vaccine. For the CDR3, the sequence is CASSPPSGQSYNEQFF. The nucleotide sequence is given as TGTGCCAGCTCACCGCCATCGGGACAATCCTACAATGAGCAGTTCTTC.